One and the same sample provided the 20 T cell receptor beta chains below, sequenced in a study of blood T cell repertoires in COVID-19. Repertoires were generated with immunoSEQ multiplex PCR, while TCRdb's copy carries only in-frame clones and drops some. The sample lists about 70,000 clones; more than 65% were seen once. Specimen: peripheral blood. These receptors all stem from an older woman with acute or convalescent COVID-19.

The rearrangement joins TRBV5-1 to TRBJ1-4, with 7 bases fitting TRBD1. CDR1 and CDR2 (germline): SGHRS, YFSETQ. CDR3 length: 16 residues. V gave up 3 bases and J gave up 0 bases; unmatched junction bases: 5. The CDR3 protein is CASSSGQGATNEKLFF. CDR3 DNA sequence: TGCGCCAGCAGCTCGGGGCAGGGGGCAACTAATGAAAAACTGTTTTTT.

This clone was counted a few times. This rearrangement joins TRBV10-1 to TRBJ1-1; perhaps TRBD1 as D (5 bases). Germline CDR1 and CDR2: WNHNN and SYGVQD (reference sequence). Trimming removed 2 bases from V and 7 bases from J, with 8 bases in between. The length of the CDR3 is 12 residues. This chain's CDR3 is CASSERGREAFF. CDR3 DNA: TGCGCCAGCAGTGAGAGGGGCCGTGAAGCTTTCTTT.

This clone occurred once. The identical CDR3 is also encoded by other nucleotide sequences in the sample. V usage is TRBV18 and J usage is TRBJ2-7; 8 bases line up with TRBD2. The trim removed 6 bases at V and 0 bases at J, leaving 4 bases unmatched. Germline CDR1 KGHSH, CDR2 LQKENI. The length of the CDR3 is 14 residues. This CDR3 is CASSPGGGSYEQYF. CDR3 coding DNA: TGTGCCAGCTCCCCCGGGGGGGGCTCCTACGAGCAGTACTTC. Based on the CDR3 plus reference TRBV18 and TRBJ2-7, the full variable domain is NAGVMQNPRHLVRRRGQEARLRCSPMKGHSHVYWYRQLPEEGLKFMVYLQKENIIDESGMPKERFSAEFPKEGPSILRIQQVVRGDSAAYFCASSPGGGSYEQYFGPGTRLTVT.

The V gene is TRBV18, the J gene TRBJ1-2; maybe TRBD1 (5 bases). Germline-derived CDR1 and CDR2 are KGHSH and LQKENI. The CDR3 contains 15 residues. Deletions cut 3 bases from V and 7 bases from J, with 18 bases between. As DNA, the CDR3 is TGTGCCAGCTCACCCCCCGCTGACAGTTTGGGTGGCTACACCTTC. Its translation: CASSPPADSLGGYTF.

The chain uses TRBV24-1 and TRBJ1-1; maybe TRBD1 (6 bases). V shed 4 bases and J shed 1 base, with 21 bases lying between them. This CDR3 is 18 amino acids long. Germline assignment: CDR1 KGHDR and CDR2 SFDVKD. In DNA form, the CDR3 reads TGTGCCACCAGTGACCTGGTTTACAGGGATTTACGGAACACTGAAGCTTTCTTT. Its translation is CATSDLVYRDLRNTEAFF.

V and J are TRBV7-9 and TRBJ1-1; D gene ambiguous. V was trimmed by 2 bases and J by 0 bases, leaving 16 bases between them. Germline CDR1 is SEHNR and CDR2 is FQNEAQ (reference sequence). This CDR3 is 17 amino acids long. CDR3 in DNA: TGTGCCAGCAGCTTATATCGTTCGGCGGCAGTGAACACTGAAGCTTTCTTT. Protein product: CASSLYRSAAVNTEAFF.

The V and J genes are TRBV6-5 and TRBJ1-5, with TRBD1 identical over 10 bases. Germline V lookup: CDR1 MNHEY, CDR2 SVGAGI. This CDR3 spans 15 amino acids. The junction had 5 bases not matched to a gene; V was cut back by 5 bases and J by 4 bases. CDR3 protein: CASSPGTGANQPQHF. The CDR3 nucleotides read TGTGCCAGCAGTCCCGGGACAGGGGCGAATCAGCCCCAGCATTTT.

The V call is TRBV7-2, the J call TRBJ2-7, with TRBD2 matching 13 bases. Germline CDR1 is SGHTA and CDR2 is FQGNSA. This CDR3 has 18 amino acids. V gave up 1 base and J gave up 0 bases; unmatched junction bases: 6. The CDR3 sequence: CASSLGTSGSRSSYEQYF. CDR3 nucleotides: TGTGCCAGCAGCTTAGGGACTAGCGGGAGTCGCAGCTCCTACGAGCAGTACTTC. Supplemented by reference TRBV7-2 and TRBJ2-7, the full variable domain reads GAGVSQSPSNKVTEKGKDVELRCDPISGHTALYWYRQSLGQGLEFLIYFQGNSAPDKSGLPSDRFSAERTGGSVSTLTIQRTQQEDSAVYLCASSLGTSGSRSSYEQYFGPGTRLTVT.

This clone was observed a single time. This chain uses TRBV30 with TRBJ2-7, with D perhaps matching TRBD2 (6 bases). The V end was cut by 2 bases, the J end by 12 bases, with 14 bases between. The CDR3 totals 11 residues. CDR1 is GTSNPN, CDR2 SVGIG, per germline (reference sequence). CDR3 amino acids: CAWSTGTWRYF. The CDR3 DNA sequence: TGTGCCTGGAGTACCGGGACTTGGAGGTACTTC.

The chain's CDR3 is CASSLANPGFSGGYTF. Here the CDR3 DNA reads TGTGCCAGCAGCTTAGCGAATCCGGGTTTTTCGGGGGGCTACACCTTC. The chain joins TRBV7-2 to TRBJ1-2; D ambiguous. The germline gives CDR1 SGHTA, CDR2 FQGNSA. The CDR3 sequence is 16 residues long. Trimming removed 0 bases from V and 8 bases from J, with 19 bases in between.

In its sample, this clone was seen once. V gene TRBV3-1 (or the pseudogene TRBV3-2) combines with J gene TRBJ1-1; a possible D gene is TRBD1 (5 bases). Trimming shortened V by 6 bases and J by 9 bases, and 17 bases separated the two germline ends. Germline V gives CDR1 LGHDT, CDR2 YNNKEL (reference sequence). The CDR3 totals 13 residues. The CDR3 is CASSTDSGVKAFF. The CDR3 DNA reads TGTGCCAGCAGTACCGACAGTGGGGTGAAAGCTTTCTTT.

The J gene is TRBJ2-6, the V gene TRBV29-1; D unresolved. The germline V gene has CDR1 SQVTM and CDR2 ANQGSEA. Trimming pared 1 base from V and 0 bases from J, leaving 7 bases between. The CDR3 loop spans 15 amino acids. CDR3 sequence: CSVEVQSSGANVLTF. The CDR3 DNA reads TGCAGCGTTGAAGTTCAGTCCTCTGGGGCCAACGTCCTGACTTTC.

The chain combines TRBV6-2 or TRBV6-3 with TRBJ1-6, with unresolved D. With 5 bases removed from V and 7 bases from J, the gap between germline ends came to 21 bases. The CDR3 length is 17 residues. Germline V gene data show CDR1 as MNHEY and CDR2 as SVGEGT. This chain's CDR3 is CASSTTLGWEWNSPLHF. In DNA, the CDR3 is TGTGCCAGCAGTACCACCTTAGGATGGGAGTGGAATTCACCCCTCCACTTT.

The V gene is TRBV30, the J gene TRBJ2-6; D possibly corresponds to TRBD2 (7 bases). The CDR3 spans 16 residues. The germline V and J ends were trimmed by 5 bases and 2 bases, with 16 bases remaining between them. From germline, CDR1 is GTSNPN and CDR2 SVGIG (reference sequence). This CDR3 is CAWEKGGGPGANVLTF. CDR3 DNA sequence: TGTGCCTGGGAAAAGGGAGGGGGGCCTGGGGCCAACGTCCTGACTTTC. The full variable domain, with the rest looked up from reference TRBV30 and TRBJ2-6, is SQTIHQWPATLVQPVGSPLSLECTVEGTSNPNLYWYRQAAGRGLQLLFYSVGIGQISSEVPQNLSASRPQDRQFILSSKKLLLSDSGFYLCAWEKGGGPGANVLTFGAGSRLTVL.

This chain uses TRBV18 with TRBJ2-1, with D possibly TRBD1 on 7 matching bases. Germline assignment: CDR1 KGHSH and CDR2 LQKENI. The CDR3 runs to 14 residues. V was cut by 6 bases and J by 8 bases, with 17 bases left in between. The chain's CDR3 is CASSDRTGGDEQFF. CDR3 sequence (DNA): TGTGCCAGCTCCGATAGGACAGGCGGGGATGAGCAGTTCTTC.

The chain links TRBV6-5 to TRBJ2-7, with D unclear. The CDR3 is made up of 14 amino acids. Germline V lookup: CDR1 MNHEY, CDR2 SVGAGI. The V end lost 0 bases, the J end lost 2 bases, and 8 bases lay between the germline ends. In DNA form, the CDR3 reads TGTGCCAGCAGTTACTCCGTACAAACCTACGAGCAGTACTTC. Protein sequence: CASSYSVQTYEQYF.

This clone was seen a single time. This rearrangement joins TRBV19 to TRBJ1-1; D possibly corresponds to TRBD1 (6 bases). This CDR3 has 12 residues. Germline V gene sequence: CDR1 LNHDA, CDR2 SQIVND (reference sequence). V was pared by 9 bases and J by 4 bases, with 12 bases between. This CDR3 reads CASAGVPTEAFF. CDR3 bases: TGTGCCAGCGCAGGGGTCCCCACTGAAGCTTTCTTT.

This clone was counted only a few times. The CDR3 region is CASSRIQGRYEQYF. The CDR3 nucleotides are TGTGCCAGCAGTCGTATACAGGGGAGGTACGAGCAGTACTTC. The V call is TRBV6-5, the J call TRBJ2-7, with D perhaps matching TRBD1 (7 bases). Trimming stripped 5 bases from V and 4 bases from J, with 15 bases between. Germline assignment: CDR1 MNHEY and CDR2 SVGAGI. The CDR3 covers 14 residues.

V and J are TRBV6-5 and TRBJ1-6; maybe TRBD1 (5 bases). Germline V gene lookup returns CDR1 MNHEY and CDR2 SVGAGI. There are 16 residues in the CDR3. The ends were cut back, 2 bases at V and 8 bases at J, with 16 bases in the middle. The CDR3 protein is CASSYGAGTEDSPLHF. In DNA form, the CDR3 reads TGTGCCAGCAGTTACGGGGCGGGGACGGAGGATTCACCCCTCCACTTT.

The chain recombines TRBV21-1 with TRBJ2-1; TRBD1 reflects the table's D call only, with no check against the DNA. TRBV21-1 is tagged as a pseudogene. This CDR3 has 15 amino acids. DNA of the CDR3: TGTGCCAGCAGGCCGGGACAGGGGGCAGAAAGGGAGCAGTTCTTC. This sequence encodes CASRPGQGAEREQFF.